This record concerns one TCR beta chain sequence. Peripheral blood was drawn, ten milliliters per donor. This sample stems from a study of blood T cells in healthy people across ages. The V and J ends lost 4 bases and 8 bases respectively, with 17 bases between them. Looked up from germline, CDR1 is LGHNA and CDR2 is YSLEER. The length of the CDR3 is 15 residues. A J-beta primer mix and a sample-barcoded 5' primer were used in a second PCR of about 7 to 12 cycles. Every cDNA molecule carried a tag from a template-switch adaptor bearing 12 random nucleotides. TCRdb called the 5' RACE reads again in MiXCR, with one record for every CDR3 protein. The table has 760,000 or so distinct CDR3 sequences, 20% to 25% seen once. The sample also formed part of further work on T cells of mothers and their children. From that second work: Donation came from a few healthy Caucasian mothers together with their six children.

The chain combines TRBV4-3 with TRBJ2-2, with a tentative D call TRBD2 (6 bases). The sequence was obtained from a boy aged 5-17 years in good health. The specimen was blood. CDR3 nucleotide sequence: TGCGCCAGCAGCCGCGGGGCCCCACTGGAAGGGGAGCTGTTTTTT. Encoded protein: CASSRGAPLEGELFF.